The 9 T cell receptor beta chains reported below all come from one sample, sequenced in a study of blood T cell repertoires in COVID-19. Libraries were prepared by immunoSEQ multiplex PCR; TCRdb keeps only in-frame clonotypes and omits some of them. The table records around 140,000 clones, approximately 84% of them present only once. The source material was peripheral blood. These receptors all stem from a woman aged 55-70 years with acute or convalescent COVID-19.

The chain is built from TRBV15 and TRBJ2-1; maybe TRBD2 (5 bases). V lost 0 bases, J lost 12 bases, and 15 bases lay in between. CDR1 and CDR2 (germline): LNHNV, YYDKDF (reference sequence). The CDR3 has 14 amino acids. CDR3 amino acids: CATSRDLELGGQFF. CDR3 in DNA: TGTGCCACCAGCAGAGATCTAGAGCTTGGAGGGCAGTTCTTC.

The genes are TRBV4-3 and TRBJ2-3; 14 bases fit TRBD2. Germline CDR1 is LGHNA and CDR2 is YSLEER. This CDR3 contains 18 residues. Germline trimming cut 4 bases from V and 4 bases from J; bases unmatched to any gene: 10. CDR3 protein: CASSRITGTSGRPDTQYF. CDR3 in DNA: TGCGCCAGCAGCCGCATAACCGGGACTAGCGGGAGACCAGATACGCAGTATTTT.

The rearrangement joins TRBV9 to TRBJ1-4; 8 positions agree with TRBD1. The CDR3 runs to 16 residues. V shed 0 bases and J 6 bases; nucleotides not matched to a gene: 7. Per germline, CDR1 SGDLS and CDR2 YYNGEE. CDR3 nucleotides: TGTGCCAGCAGCGTAGATTCGCAGGGGGCTTATGAAAAACTGTTTTTT. As protein: CASSVDSQGAYEKLFF.

The chain's CDR3 is CAWSVSSGRGGEQFF. The CDR3, as DNA: TGTGCCTGGAGTGTATCAAGCGGCCGGGGTGGTGAGCAGTTCTTC. The chain couples TRBV30 to TRBJ2-1; weak D call: TRBD2 (5 bases). Germline values: CDR1 GTSNPN, CDR2 SVGIG (reference sequence). The CDR3 consists of 15 residues. The V end was cut by 0 bases, the J end by 9 bases, with 18 bases between.

CDR3 DNA sequence: TGTGCCAGCAGTAGGACAGGGCGCGGTAATTCACCCCTCCACTTT. It translates to CASSRTGRGNSPLHF. The rearrangement joins TRBV27 to TRBJ1-6; TRBD1 matches at 8 bases. The germline gives CDR1 MNHEY, CDR2 SMNVEV (reference sequence). V was pared by 5 bases and J by 6 bases, with 6 bases of the junction left unmatched. This CDR3 spans 15 amino acids.

The chain couples TRBV19 to TRBJ2-2, with D maybe TRBD2 (5 bases). The CDR3 covers 15 residues. From germline, CDR1 is LNHDA and CDR2 SQIVND (reference sequence). Trimming pared 5 bases from V and 1 base from J, leaving 11 bases between. CDR3 sequence: CASSSRLWNTGELFF. CDR3 coding DNA: TGTGCCAGTAGTTCACGACTATGGAACACCGGGGAGCTGTTTTTT.

The V call is TRBV9, the J call TRBJ1-1; 8 bases match TRBD1. Germline CDR1 reads SGDLS; CDR2 reads YYNGEE. Losses at the gene ends were 2 bases for V and 1 base for J; bases not matched to a gene: 1. This CDR3 region has 14 residues. The CDR3 here is CASSVGTGNTEAFF. In nucleotides, the CDR3 is TGTGCCAGCAGCGTTGGGACAGGGAACACTGAAGCTTTCTTT. The full variable domain, completed using reference TRBV9 and TRBJ1-1, is DSGVTQTPKHLITATGQRVTLRCSPRSGDLSVYWYQQSLDQGLQFLIQYYNGEERAKGNILERFSAQQFPDLHSELNLSSLELGDSALYFCASSVGTGNTEAFFGQGTRLTVV.

The CDR3 spells CAISETPGHLNQPQHF. CDR3 DNA: TGTGCCATCAGTGAGACACCGGGACACCTTAATCAGCCCCAGCATTTT. The genes are TRBV10-3 and TRBJ1-5; possible D gene TRBD1, 6 bases. CDR1 and CDR2 (germline): ENHRY, SYGVKD. V was shortened by 2 bases and J by 4 bases, with 15 bases between the two germline ends. This CDR3 has 16 residues.

V gene TRBV7-2 combines with J gene TRBJ2-1, with 11 bases fitting TRBD1. The CDR3 covers 18 residues. The J segment lost 4 bases and the V segment lost 5 bases, leaving 13 bases of the junction unmatched. Germline CDR1 and CDR2: SGHTA and FQGNSA. CDR3 amino acids: CASSPHFGDRGVYNEQFF. In DNA form, the CDR3 reads TGTGCCAGCAGCCCCCATTTCGGGGACAGGGGGGTTTACAATGAGCAGTTCTTC.